The entry that follows covers one TCR beta chain sequence. Its binding antigen is unknown. No per-base quality is available; no much larger clone lies one base away. The CDR3 goes from the cysteine to the phenylalanine over 14 residues. Just the 42-base CDR3 DNA is kept, in frame starting at base 1. The germline V gene (reference sequence) sets CDR1 to LGHDT and CDR2 to YNNKEL. V is shortened by 10 bases, J by 5 bases, and the region joining them spans 20 bases. The data originate from a study of early T cells in non-severe SARS-CoV-2 infection (dated by TCRdb to the early 2020s). Turning to the overall study: Because TCR sequencing relied on bulk RNA taken from unsorted whole blood, pairing of alpha and beta chains was not possible. Overall study results and their limits: VDJdb matching was skewed toward anti-spike CD8 responses, so virus-specific expansions were likely underestimated and private and CD4 specificities were missed.

The library was built by means of 5' RACE. The sequencing machine was a NextSeq 500. In the TCR library protocol, unique molecular identifiers were attached to individual cDNA molecules to correct for PCR bias and sequencing error. Sequencing covered both TCR alpha and beta chains, and within each sample the abundances of alpha and beta sequences were tightly co-correlated. The authors' analysis ran thus. Decombinator V4 was used to annotate the V gene, J gene and CDR3 of the TCR sequences. TCRs were defined as expanded if a significant change between any two time points was detected under a Poisson model with p below 0.0001. TCR abundances were normalised to the total number of TCRs sequenced in each sample and reported as counts per million. TRAV1-2 paired with TRAJ12, TRAJ20 or TRAJ33 defined MAIT TCRs, while TRAV10 paired with TRAJ18 defined iNKT TCRs. VDJdb, accessed on 1 November 2021, was searched for TCRs annotated for CMV, EBV and SARS-CoV-2, and TCRs annotated for more than one antigen were excluded. The raw public reads went through TCRdb reprocessing: fastp at Q25, MiXCR clone calling, in-frame beta chains kept. Each entry is one CDR3 protein sequence, shown with its most common DNA and genes. In this record, the V and J calls reflect TCRdb's handling and not the investigators' own analysis. Across this sample there are roughly 80,000 distinct CDR3 sequences, with 11% to 15% seen only once. The top ten hold under 4% of the sample.

The study was a case-control design nested within a healthcare worker cohort in London, UK, with weekly nasopharyngeal swab PCR tests and blood sampling. Healthcare workers were recruited between 23 and 31 March 2020, during the week of the UK lockdown, and were followed weekly for up to 16 weeks. The chain is assembled from TRBV3-1 and TRBJ2-5, with a weak D call of TRBD1 (6 bases match). The clonotype originates from an adult who was a healthcare worker with PCR-confirmed SARS-CoV-2 infection or an uninfected control (not recorded which). Sequenced material: whole blood. The nucleotide sequence is TGTGCCACCGGGGCCGGGACATGGGGTGAGACCCAGTACTTC. It codes for CATGAGTWGETQYF.